This T cell receptor beta chain was found in a study of shared clonotypes between healthy human individuals. Those who donated, Caucasian adults without exception, all lived in Nashville, Tennessee. The data were produced by immunoSEQ multiplex PCR, yet TCRdb's version contains in-frame clones alone and is incomplete. The sample has roughly 490,000 clones, 70% to 85% seen once. The sequence came from a woman aged 40 to 50 in good health. Some clones in this sample may be carry-over from other donors' samples. Sequencing was carried out using PBMCs.

The CDR3 loop reads CASGLVMGQDSNYGYTF. The DNA of the CDR3 is TGTGCTAGTGGTTTGGTTATGGGACAGGATTCTAACTATGGCTACACCTTC. The V and J genes are TRBV12-5 and TRBJ1-2; TRBD1 matches at 8 bases. Trimming removed 0 bases from V and 0 bases from J; junction bases left unmatched: 6. This CDR3 has 17 residues. The germline V gene encodes CDR1 LGHNT and CDR2 FRNRAP.